This record covers a single TCR beta chain. The trim removed 2 bases at V and 4 bases at J, leaving 3 bases unmatched. The CDR3 is made up of 16 amino acids. The germline V gene encodes CDR1 MNHEY and CDR2 SMNVEV (reference sequence). Produced via immunoSEQ multiplex PCR; TCRdb's table is partial and in-frame only. The data contain more than 55,000 clones, 65% to 85% of them singletons. The entry originates in a study of early stage breast cancer tumors. This chain connects TRBV27 to TRBJ1-5; 12 bases fit TRBD1. Material for sequencing was blood. This clonotype originated in a person aged 35-49 years with breast cancer. The CDR3 spells CASSLGTGGRNQPQHF. DNA for the CDR3: TGTGCCAGCAGTTTAGGGACAGGGGGCCGGAATCAGCCCCAGCATTTT.